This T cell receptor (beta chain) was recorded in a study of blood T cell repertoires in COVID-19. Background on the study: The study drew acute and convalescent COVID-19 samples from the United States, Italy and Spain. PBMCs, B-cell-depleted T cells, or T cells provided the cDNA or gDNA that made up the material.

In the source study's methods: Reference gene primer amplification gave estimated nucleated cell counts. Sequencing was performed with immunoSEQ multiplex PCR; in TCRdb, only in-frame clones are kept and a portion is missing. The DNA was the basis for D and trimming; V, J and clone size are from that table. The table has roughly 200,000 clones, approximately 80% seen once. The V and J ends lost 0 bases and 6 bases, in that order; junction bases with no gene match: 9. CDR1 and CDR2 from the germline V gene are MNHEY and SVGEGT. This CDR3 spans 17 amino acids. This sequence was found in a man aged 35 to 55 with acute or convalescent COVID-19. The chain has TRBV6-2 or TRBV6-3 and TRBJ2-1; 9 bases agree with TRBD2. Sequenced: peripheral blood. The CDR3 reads CASSYSDSGRGRNEQFF. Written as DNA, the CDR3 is TGTGCCAGCAGTTACTCGGATAGCGGGAGAGGACGCAATGAGCAGTTCTTC.